The subject of this entry is one TCR beta chain. This entry is derived from a study of T cell responses to AZD1222 COVID-19 vaccine. Only in-frame clones appear in the TCRdb table, and some are missing; sequencing was by immunoSEQ multiplex PCR. The table records about 140,000 clones, roughly 80% of them present only once. Material: peripheral blood, obtained on day 0 of AZD1222 vaccination. The receptor comes from an adult in good health.

The CDR3 DNA is TGTGCCAGCAGTGTTTCCAGGGAAGGAGGTGGCTACACCTTC. It translates to CASSVSREGGGYTF. The rearrangement joins TRBV2 to TRBJ1-2; tentatively, D is TRBD1 (5 bases). The CDR3 length is 14 residues. The germline CDR1 and CDR2 sequences are SNHLY and FYNNEI. With 4 bases removed from V and 7 bases from J, the gap between germline ends came to 16 bases.